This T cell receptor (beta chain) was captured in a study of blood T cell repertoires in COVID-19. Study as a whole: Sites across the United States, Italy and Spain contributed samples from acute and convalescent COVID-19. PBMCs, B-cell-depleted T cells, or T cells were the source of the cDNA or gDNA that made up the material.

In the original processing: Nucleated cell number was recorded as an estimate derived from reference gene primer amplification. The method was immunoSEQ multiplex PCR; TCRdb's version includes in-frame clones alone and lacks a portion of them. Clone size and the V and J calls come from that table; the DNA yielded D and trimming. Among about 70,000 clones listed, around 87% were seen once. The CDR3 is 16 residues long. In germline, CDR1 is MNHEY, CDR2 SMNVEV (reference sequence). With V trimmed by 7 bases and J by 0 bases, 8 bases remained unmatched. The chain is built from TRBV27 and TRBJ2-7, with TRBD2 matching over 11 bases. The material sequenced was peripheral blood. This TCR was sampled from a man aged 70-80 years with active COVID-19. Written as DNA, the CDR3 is TGTGCCAGCACCAGACTAGCGGGGTCGAGCTCCTACGAGCAGTACTTC. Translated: CASTRLAGSSSYEQYF.